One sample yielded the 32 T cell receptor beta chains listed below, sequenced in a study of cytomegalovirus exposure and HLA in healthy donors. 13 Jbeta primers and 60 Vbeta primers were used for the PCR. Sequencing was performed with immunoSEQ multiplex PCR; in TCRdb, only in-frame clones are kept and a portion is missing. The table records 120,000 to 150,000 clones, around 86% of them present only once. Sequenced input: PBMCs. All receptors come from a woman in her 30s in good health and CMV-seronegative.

The CDR3: CASSQVVTGSWELFF. The CDR3 DNA follows: TGCGCCAGCAGCCAAGTAGTGACAGGGTCCTGGGAGCTGTTTTTT. This chain links TRBV4-3 with TRBJ2-2; 7 bases line up with TRBD1. CDR1 and CDR2 (germline): LGHNA, YSLEER. The CDR3 is 15 residues long. J lost 9 bases, V lost 1 base, and 8 bases had no gene match.

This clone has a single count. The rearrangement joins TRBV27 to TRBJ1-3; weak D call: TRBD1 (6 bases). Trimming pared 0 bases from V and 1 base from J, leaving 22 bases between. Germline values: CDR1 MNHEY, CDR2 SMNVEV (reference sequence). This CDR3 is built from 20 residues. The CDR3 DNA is TGTGCCAGCAGTTTATCCCATGAACCCCTCCCCGGGACATCTGGAAACACCATATATTTT. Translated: CASSLSHEPLPGTSGNTIYF.

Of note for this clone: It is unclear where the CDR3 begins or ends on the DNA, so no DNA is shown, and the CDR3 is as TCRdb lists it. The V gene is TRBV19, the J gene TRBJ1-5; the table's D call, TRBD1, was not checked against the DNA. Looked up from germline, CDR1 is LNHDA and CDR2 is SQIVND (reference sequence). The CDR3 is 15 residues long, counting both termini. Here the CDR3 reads CASSIRARANQPQHF.

This chain's CDR3 is CASSLDGRGRGADTQYF. The CDR3 bases are TGTGCCAGCAGCTTAGATGGTAGGGGGAGGGGCGCAGATACGCAGTATTTT. The chain combines TRBV7-8 with TRBJ2-3; possibly TRBD2 for D (7 bases). The CDR3 has 17 residues. V lost 1 base to trimming and J lost 4 bases, with 18 bases between them. Germline V lookup: CDR1 SGHVS, CDR2 FQNEAQ.

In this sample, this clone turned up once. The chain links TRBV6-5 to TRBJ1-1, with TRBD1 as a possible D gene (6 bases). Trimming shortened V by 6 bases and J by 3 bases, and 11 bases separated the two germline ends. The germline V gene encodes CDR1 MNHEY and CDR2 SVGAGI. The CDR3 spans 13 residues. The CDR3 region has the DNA TGTGCCAGCAGACCACAGGGTTACACTGAAGCTTTCTTT. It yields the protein CASRPQGYTEAFF.

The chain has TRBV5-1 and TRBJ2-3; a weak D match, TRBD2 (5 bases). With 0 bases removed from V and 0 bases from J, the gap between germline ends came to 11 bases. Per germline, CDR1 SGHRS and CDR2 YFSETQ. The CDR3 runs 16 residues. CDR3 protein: CASSLETTASTDTQYF. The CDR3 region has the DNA TGCGCCAGCAGCTTGGAGACTACTGCTAGCACAGATACGCAGTATTTT.

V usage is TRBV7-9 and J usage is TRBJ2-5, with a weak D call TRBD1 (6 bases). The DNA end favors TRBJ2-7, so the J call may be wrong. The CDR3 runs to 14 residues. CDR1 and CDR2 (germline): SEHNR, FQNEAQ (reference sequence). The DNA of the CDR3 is TGTGCCAGCAGCCAAGCGGACAGATCCTACGAGCAGTACTTC. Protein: CASSQADRSYEQYF.

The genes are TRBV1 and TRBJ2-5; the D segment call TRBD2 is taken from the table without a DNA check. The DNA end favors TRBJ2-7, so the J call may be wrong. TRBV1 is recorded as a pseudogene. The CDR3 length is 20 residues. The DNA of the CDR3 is TGCACCAGCAGCCAAGAATATAGACTAGCGGGAGGGCCTGGTCCCTACGAGCAGTACTTC. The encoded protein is CTSSQEYRLAGGPGPYEQYF.

CDR3 region: CASTGGLNTEAFF. CDR3 nucleotides: TGTGCCAGTACAGGGGGTCTAAACACTGAAGCTTTCTTT. This chain links TRBV19 with TRBJ1-1, with 7 bases aligning to TRBD1. The CDR3 contains 13 residues. Germline V CDR1 and CDR2: LNHDA, SQIVND (reference sequence). The V gene end was trimmed by 7 bases and the J gene end by 2 bases; junction bases not matched to a gene: 4.

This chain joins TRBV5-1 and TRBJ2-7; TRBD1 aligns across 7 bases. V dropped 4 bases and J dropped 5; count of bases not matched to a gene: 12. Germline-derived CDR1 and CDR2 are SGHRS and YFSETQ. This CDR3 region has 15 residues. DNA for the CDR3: TGCGCCAGCAGCCTTAGACCCTTTCAGGGGGACGAGCAGTACTTC. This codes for CASSLRPFQGDEQYF.

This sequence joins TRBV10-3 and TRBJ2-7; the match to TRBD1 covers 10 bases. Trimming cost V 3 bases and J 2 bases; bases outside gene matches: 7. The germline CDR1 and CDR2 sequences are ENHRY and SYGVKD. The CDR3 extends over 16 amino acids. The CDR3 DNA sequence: TGTGCCATCAGTGACGACCGGGACAGGGGAACCTACGAGCAGTACTTC. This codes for CAISDDRDRGTYEQYF.

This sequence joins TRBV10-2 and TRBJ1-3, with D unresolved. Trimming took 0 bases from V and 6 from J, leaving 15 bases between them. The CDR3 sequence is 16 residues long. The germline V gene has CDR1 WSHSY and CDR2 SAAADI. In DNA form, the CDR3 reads TGCGCCAGCAGTGAGTCCATTGAGGGCTCGGAAAACACCATATATTTT. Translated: CASSESIEGSENTIYF.

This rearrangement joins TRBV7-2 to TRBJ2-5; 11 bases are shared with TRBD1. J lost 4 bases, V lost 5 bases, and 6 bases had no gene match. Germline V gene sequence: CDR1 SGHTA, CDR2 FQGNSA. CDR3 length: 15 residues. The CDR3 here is CASSLSGTGGETQYF. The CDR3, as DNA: TGTGCCAGCAGCCTCTCCGGGACAGGGGGAGAGACCCAGTACTTC.

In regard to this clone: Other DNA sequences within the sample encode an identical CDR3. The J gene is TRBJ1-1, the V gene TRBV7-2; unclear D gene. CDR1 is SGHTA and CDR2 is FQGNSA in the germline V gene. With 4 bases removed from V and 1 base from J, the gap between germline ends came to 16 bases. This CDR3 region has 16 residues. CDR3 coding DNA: TGTGCCAGCAGCTCCCGCCCGTCGGAGCCGAACACTGAAGCTTTCTTT. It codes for CASSSRPSEPNTEAFF.

The CDR3 bases are TGTGCCAGCAGTGACTCCATGGAGGGGACAGGGATGAATGGCTACACCTTC. This gives the protein CASSDSMEGTGMNGYTF. The chain links TRBV6-4 to TRBJ1-2, with TRBD1 matching 9 bases. V was pared by 0 bases and J by 6 bases, with 11 bases of the junction left unmatched. The V gene's germline CDR1 is MRHNA and CDR2 SNTAGT. The CDR3 has 17 residues.

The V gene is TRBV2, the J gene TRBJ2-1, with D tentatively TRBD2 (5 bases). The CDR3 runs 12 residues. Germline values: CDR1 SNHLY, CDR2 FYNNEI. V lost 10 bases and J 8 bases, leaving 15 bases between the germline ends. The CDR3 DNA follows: TGTGCCACGGGATGGCAGTCGGATGAGCAGTTCTTC. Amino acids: CATGWQSDEQFF. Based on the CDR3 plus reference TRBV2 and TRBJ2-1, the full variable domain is EPEVTQTPSHQVTQMGQEVILRCVPISNHLYFYWYRQILGQKVEFLVSFYNNEISEKSEIFDDQFSVERPDGSNFTLKIRSTKLEDSAMYFCATGWQSDEQFFGPGTRLTVL.

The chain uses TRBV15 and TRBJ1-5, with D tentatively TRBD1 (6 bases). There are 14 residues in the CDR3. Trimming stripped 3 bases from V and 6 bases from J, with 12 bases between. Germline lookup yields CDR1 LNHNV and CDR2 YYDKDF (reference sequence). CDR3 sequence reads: CATSRSGGGQPQHF. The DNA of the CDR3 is TGTGCCACCAGCAGGTCGGGGGGCGGTCAGCCCCAGCATTTT.

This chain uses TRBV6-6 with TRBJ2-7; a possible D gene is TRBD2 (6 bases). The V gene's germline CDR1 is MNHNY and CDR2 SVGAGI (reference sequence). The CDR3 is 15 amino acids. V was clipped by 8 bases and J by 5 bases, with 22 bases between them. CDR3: CASVYRDSGSHEQYF. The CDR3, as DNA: TGTGCCAGCGTATACCGGGACTCTGGAAGCCACGAGCAGTACTTC.

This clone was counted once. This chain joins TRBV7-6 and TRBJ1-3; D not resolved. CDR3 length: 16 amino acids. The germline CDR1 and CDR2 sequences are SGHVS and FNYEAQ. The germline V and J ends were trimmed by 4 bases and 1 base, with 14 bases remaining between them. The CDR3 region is CASSSLARTSGNTIYF. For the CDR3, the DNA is TGTGCCAGCAGCTCCCTAGCCCGTACTTCTGGAAACACCATATATTTT.

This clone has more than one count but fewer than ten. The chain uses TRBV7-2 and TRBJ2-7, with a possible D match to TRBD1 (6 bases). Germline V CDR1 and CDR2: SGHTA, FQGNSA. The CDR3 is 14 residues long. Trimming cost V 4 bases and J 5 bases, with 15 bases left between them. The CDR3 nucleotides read TGTGCCAGCAGCTCGTACAGGGCCCGCCACGAGCAGTACTTC. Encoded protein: CASSSYRARHEQYF.

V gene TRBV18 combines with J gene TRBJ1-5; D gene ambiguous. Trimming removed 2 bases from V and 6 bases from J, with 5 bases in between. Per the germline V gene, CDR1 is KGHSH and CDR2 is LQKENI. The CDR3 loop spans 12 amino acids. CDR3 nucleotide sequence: TGTGCCAGCTCACCATACGGTCAGCCCCAGCATTTT. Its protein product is CASSPYGQPQHF.

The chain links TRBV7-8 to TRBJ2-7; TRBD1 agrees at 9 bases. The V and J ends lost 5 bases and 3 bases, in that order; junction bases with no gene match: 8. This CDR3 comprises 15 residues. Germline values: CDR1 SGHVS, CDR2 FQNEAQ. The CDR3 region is CASSNPPGQGYEQYF. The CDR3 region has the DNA TGTGCCAGCAGCAACCCTCCGGGACAGGGCTACGAGCAGTACTTC.

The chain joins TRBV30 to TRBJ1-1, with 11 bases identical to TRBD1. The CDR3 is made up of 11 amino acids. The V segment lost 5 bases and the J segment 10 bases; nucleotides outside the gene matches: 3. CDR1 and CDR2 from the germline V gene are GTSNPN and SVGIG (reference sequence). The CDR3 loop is CAWGQGAPAFF. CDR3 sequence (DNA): TGTGCCTGGGGACAGGGGGCGCCAGCTTTCTTT.

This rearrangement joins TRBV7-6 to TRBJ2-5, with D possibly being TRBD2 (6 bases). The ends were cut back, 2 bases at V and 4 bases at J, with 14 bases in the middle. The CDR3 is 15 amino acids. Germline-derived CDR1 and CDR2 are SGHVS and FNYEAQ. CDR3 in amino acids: CASSLFPQEGETQYF. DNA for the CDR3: TGTGCCAGCAGCTTATTCCCCCAGGAGGGAGAGACCCAGTACTTC.

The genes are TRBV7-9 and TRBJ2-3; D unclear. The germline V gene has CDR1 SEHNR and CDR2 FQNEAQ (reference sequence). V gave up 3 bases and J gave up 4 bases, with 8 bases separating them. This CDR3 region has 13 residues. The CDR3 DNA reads TGTGCCAGCAGCTTTCAAGGAGCAGATACGCAGTATTTT. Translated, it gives CASSFQGADTQYF.

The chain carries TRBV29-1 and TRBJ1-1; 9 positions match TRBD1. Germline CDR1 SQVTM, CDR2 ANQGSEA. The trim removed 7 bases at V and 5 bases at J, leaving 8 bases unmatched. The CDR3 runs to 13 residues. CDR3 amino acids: CSGNTGGNTEAFF. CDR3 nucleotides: TGCAGCGGCAACACAGGGGGCAATACTGAAGCTTTCTTT.

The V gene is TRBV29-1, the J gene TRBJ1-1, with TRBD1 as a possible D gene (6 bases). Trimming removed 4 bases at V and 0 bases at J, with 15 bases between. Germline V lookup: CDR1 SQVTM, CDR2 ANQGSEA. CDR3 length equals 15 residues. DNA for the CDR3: TGCAGCGTTGTAGGGGGAAAGCCAATGAACACTGAAGCTTTCTTT. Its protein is CSVVGGKPMNTEAFF.

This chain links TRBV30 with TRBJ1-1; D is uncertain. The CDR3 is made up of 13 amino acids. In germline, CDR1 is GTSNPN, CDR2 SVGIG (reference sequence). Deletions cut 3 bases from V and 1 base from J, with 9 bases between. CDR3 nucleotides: TGTGCCTGGAGCGTAAATTCGAACACTGAAGCTTTCTTT. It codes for CAWSVNSNTEAFF. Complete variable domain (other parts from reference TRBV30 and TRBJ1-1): SQTIHQWPATLVQPVGSPLSLECTVEGTSNPNLYWYRQAAGRGLQLLFYSVGIGQISSEVPQNLSASRPQDRQFILSSKKLLLSDSGFYLCAWSVNSNTEAFFGQGTRLTVV.

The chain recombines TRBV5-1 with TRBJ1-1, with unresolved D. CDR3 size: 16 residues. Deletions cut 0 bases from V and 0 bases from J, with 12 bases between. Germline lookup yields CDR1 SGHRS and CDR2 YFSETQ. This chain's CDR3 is CASSLVSGRLNTEAFF. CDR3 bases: TGCGCCAGCAGCTTGGTCAGTGGGAGGTTGAACACTGAAGCTTTCTTT.

CDR3: CASSLRDNTYEQYF. The CDR3 nucleotides read TGTGCCAGCAGCTTACGCGACAACACCTACGAGCAGTACTTC. The gene calls are TRBV7-3 and TRBJ2-7; D ambiguous. V lost 2 bases, J lost 2 bases, and 10 bases lay in between. The CDR3 totals 14 residues. From germline, CDR1 is SGHTA and CDR2 FQGTGA.

This CDR3 is CASSPINTEAFF. The CDR3 region has the DNA TGTGCCAGCTCACCCATTAACACTGAAGCTTTCTTT. V gene TRBV18 combines with J gene TRBJ1-1; D is unclear. The CDR3 is 12 residues long. The germline CDR1 and CDR2 sequences are KGHSH and LQKENI. V lost 3 bases and J 2 bases, leaving 4 bases between the germline ends.

DNA for the CDR3: TGTGCCAGCAGCCCCGGGGGTTCCACTGAAGCTTTCTTT. This gives the protein CASSPGGSTEAFF. The chain is built from TRBV5-4 and TRBJ1-1, with TRBD1 as a possible D gene (5 bases). The CDR3 contains 13 residues. Germline CDR1 and CDR2: SGHNT and YYREEE (reference sequence). Trimming cost V 4 bases and J 4 bases, with 11 bases left between them.